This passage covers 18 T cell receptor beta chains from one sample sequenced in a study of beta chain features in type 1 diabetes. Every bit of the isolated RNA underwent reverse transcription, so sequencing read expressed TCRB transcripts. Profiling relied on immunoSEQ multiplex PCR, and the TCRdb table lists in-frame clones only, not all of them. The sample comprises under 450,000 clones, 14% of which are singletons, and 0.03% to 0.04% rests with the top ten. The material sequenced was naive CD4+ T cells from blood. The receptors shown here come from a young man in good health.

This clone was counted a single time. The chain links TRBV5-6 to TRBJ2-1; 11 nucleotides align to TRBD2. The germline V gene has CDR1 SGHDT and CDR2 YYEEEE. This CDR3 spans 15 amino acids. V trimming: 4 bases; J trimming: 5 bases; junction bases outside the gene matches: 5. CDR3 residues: CASSALAGGNNEQFF. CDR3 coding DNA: TGTGCCAGCAGCGCCCTAGCGGGGGGAAACAATGAGCAGTTCTTC.

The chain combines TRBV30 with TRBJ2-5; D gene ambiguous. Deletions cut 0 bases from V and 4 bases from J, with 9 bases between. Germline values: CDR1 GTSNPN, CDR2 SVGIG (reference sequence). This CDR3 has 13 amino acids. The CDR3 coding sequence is TGTGCCTGGAGTGTACGAGCAAGAGAGACCCAGTACTTC. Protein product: CAWSVRARETQYF.

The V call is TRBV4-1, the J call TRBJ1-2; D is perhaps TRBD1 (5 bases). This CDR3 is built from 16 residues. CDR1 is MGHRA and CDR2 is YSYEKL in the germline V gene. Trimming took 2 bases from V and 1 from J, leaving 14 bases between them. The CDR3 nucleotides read TGCGCCAGCAGCCAAAAAACAGGAGAGGTTAACTATGGCTACACCTTC. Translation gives CASSQKTGEVNYGYTF.

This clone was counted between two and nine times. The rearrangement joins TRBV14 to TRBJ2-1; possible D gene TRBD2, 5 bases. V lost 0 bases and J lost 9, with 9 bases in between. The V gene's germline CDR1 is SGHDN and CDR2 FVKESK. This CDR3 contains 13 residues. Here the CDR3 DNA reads TGTGCCAGCAGCCAAGATCTGGGGAGTGAGCAGTTCTTC. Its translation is CASSQDLGSEQFF.

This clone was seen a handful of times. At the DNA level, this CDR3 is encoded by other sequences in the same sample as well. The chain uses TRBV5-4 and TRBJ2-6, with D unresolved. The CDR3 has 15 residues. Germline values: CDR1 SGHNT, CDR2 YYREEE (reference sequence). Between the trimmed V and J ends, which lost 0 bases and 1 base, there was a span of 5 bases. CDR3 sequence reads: CASSLVGSGANVLTF. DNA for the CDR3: TGTGCCAGCAGCTTGGTGGGATCTGGGGCCAACGTCCTGACTTTC.

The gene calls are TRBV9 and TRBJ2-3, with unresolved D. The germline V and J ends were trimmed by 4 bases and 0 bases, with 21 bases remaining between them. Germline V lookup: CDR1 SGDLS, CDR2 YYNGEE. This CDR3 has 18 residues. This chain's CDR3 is CASSIALRTGSSTDTQYF. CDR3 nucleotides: TGTGCCAGCAGCATCGCCCTCCGGACGGGCTCTAGCACAGATACGCAGTATTTT.

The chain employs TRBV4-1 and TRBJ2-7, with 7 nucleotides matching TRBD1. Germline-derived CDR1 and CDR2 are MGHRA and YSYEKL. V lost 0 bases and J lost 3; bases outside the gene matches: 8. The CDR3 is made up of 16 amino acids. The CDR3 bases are TGCGCCAGCAGCCAAGAGCCACAGGGGAACGTCTACGAGCAGTACTTC. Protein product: CASSQEPQGNVYEQYF.

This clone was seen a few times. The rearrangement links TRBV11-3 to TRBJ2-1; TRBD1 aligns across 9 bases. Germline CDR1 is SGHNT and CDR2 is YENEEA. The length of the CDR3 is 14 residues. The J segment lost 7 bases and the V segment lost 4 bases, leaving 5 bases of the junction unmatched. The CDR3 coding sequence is TGTGCCAGCAGCTCTTACAGGGGGCGTAATGAGCAGTTCTTC. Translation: CASSSYRGRNEQFF. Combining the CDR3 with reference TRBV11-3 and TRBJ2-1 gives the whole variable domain EAGVVQSPRYKIIEKKQPVAFWCNPISGHNTLYWYLQNLGQGPELLIRYENEEAVDDSQLPKDRFSAERLKGVDSTLKIQPAELGDSAVYLCASSSYRGRNEQFFGPGTRLTVL.

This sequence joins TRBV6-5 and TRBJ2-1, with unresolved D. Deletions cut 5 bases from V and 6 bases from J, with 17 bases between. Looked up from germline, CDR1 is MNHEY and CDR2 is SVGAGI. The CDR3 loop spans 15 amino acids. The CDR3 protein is CASSRTGWAINEQFF. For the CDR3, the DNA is TGTGCCAGCAGTCGAACCGGCTGGGCGATCAATGAGCAGTTCTTC.

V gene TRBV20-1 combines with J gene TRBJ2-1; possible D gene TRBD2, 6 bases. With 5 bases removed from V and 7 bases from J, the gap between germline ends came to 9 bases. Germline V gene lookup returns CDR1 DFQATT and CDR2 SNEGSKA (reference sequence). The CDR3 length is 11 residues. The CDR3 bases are TGCAGTGCTCGGGAGTGGAATGAGCAGTTCTTC. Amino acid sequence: CSAREWNEQFF.

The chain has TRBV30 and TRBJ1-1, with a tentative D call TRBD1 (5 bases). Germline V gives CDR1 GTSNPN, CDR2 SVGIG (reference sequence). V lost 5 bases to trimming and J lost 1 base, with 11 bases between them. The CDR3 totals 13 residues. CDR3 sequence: CAWGATPNTEAFF. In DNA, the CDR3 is TGTGCCTGGGGGGCGACCCCGAACACTGAAGCTTTCTTT.

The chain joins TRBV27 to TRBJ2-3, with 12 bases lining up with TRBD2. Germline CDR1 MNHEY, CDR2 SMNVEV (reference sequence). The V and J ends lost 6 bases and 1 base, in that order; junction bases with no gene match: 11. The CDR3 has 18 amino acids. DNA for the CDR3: TGTGCCAGCAGCCCCCTACCCCTAGCGGGAGGGGGCACAGATACGCAGTATTTT. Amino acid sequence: CASSPLPLAGGGTDTQYF.

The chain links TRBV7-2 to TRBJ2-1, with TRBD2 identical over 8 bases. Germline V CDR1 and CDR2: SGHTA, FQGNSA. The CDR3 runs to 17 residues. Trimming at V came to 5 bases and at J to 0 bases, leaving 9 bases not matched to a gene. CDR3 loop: CASSPRTSSSSYNEQFF. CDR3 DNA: TGTGCCAGCAGCCCGCGGACTAGCAGTAGCTCCTACAATGAGCAGTTCTTC. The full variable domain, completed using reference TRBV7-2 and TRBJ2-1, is GAGVSQSPSNKVTEKGKDVELRCDPISGHTALYWYRQSLGQGLEFLIYFQGNSAPDKSGLPSDRFSAERTGGSVSTLTIQRTQQEDSAVYLCASSPRTSSSSYNEQFFGPGTRLTVL.

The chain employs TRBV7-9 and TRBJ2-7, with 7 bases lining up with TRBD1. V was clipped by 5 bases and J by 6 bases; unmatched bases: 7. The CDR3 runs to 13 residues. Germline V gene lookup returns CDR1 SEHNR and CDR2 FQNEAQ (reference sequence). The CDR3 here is CASSRRQGSEQYV. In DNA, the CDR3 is TGTGCCAGCAGCCGAAGACAGGGTTCCGAGCAGTACGTC.

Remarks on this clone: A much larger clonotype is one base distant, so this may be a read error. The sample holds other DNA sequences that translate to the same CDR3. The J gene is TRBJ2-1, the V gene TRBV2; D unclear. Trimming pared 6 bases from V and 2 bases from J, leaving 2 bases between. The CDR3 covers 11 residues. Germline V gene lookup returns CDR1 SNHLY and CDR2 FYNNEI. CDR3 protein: CASSPYNEQFF. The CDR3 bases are TGTGCCAGCAGCCCCTACAATGAGCAGTTCTTC.

CDR3 amino acids: CASSFPGGGSYEQYF. CDR3 nucleotides: TGTGCCAGCAGTTTCCCCGGTGGGGGGTCTTACGAGCAGTACTTC. The chain uses TRBV6-6 and TRBJ2-7, with D perhaps TRBD2 (6 bases). Trimming removed 4 bases at V and 4 bases at J, with 17 bases between. The CDR3 is 15 residues long. Germline assignment: CDR1 MNHNY and CDR2 SVGAGI (reference sequence).

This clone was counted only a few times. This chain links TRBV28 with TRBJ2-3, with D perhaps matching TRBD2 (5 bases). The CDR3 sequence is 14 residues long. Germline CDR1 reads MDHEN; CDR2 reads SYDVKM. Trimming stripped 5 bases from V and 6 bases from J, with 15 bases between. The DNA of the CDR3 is TGTGCCAGCAGTCCTAGCTGGAAACAGGATACGCAGTATTTT. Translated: CASSPSWKQDTQYF. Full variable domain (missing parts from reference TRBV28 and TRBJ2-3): DVKVTQSSRYLVKRTGEKVFLECVQDMDHENMFWYRQDPGLGLRLIYFSYDVKMKEKGDIPEGYSVSREKKERFSLILESASTNQTSMYLCASSPSWKQDTQYFGPGTRLTVL.

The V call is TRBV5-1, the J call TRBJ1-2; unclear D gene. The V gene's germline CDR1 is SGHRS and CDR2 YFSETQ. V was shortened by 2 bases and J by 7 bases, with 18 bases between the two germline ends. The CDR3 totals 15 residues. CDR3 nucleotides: TGCGCCAGCAGCTTCAATCGAGAGTTGTCGATTGGCTACACCTTC. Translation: CASSFNRELSIGYTF. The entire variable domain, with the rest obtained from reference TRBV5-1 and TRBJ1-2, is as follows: KAGVTQTPRYLIKTRGQQVTLSCSPISGHRSVSWYQQTPGQGLQFLFEYFSETQRNKGNFPGRFSGRQFSNSRSEMNVSTLELGDSALYLCASSFNRELSIGYTFGSGTRLTVV.